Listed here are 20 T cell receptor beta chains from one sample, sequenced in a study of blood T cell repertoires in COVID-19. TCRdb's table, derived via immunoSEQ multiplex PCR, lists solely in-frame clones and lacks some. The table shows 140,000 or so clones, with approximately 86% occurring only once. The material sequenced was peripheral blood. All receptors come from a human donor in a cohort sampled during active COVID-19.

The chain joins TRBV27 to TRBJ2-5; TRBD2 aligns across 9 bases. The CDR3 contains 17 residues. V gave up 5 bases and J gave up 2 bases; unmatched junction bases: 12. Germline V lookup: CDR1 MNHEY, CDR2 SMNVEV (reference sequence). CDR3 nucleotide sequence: TGTGCCAGCAGTCCACTTGGTGCTAGCGGGGTGCAAGAGACCCAGTACTTC. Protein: CASSPLGASGVQETQYF.

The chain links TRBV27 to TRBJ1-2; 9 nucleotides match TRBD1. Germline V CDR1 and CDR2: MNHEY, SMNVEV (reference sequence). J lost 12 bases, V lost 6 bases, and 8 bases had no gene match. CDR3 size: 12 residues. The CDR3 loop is CASRTPGQGDTF. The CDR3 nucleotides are TGTGCCAGCAGAACCCCGGGACAGGGAGACACCTTC.

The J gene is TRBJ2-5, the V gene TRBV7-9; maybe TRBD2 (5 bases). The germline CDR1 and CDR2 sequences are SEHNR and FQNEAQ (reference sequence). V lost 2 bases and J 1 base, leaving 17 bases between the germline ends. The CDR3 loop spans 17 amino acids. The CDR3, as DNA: TGTGCCAGCAGCTTATCGACGTCAGAGGACTTCCAAGAGACCCAGTACTTC. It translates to CASSLSTSEDFQETQYF.

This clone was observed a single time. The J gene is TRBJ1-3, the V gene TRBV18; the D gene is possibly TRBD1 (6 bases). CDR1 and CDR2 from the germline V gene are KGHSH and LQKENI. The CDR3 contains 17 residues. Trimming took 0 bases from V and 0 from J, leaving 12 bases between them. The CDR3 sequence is CASSPPSRDTSGNTIYF. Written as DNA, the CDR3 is TGTGCCAGCTCACCACCGTCCCGGGACACCTCTGGAAACACCATATATTTT.

The CDR3 is CASSGGLVSSYNEQFF. The CDR3 nucleotides read TGTGCCAGCAGTGGAGGACTCGTCAGCTCCTACAATGAGCAGTTCTTC. This chain joins TRBV27 and TRBJ2-1, with D perhaps matching TRBD2 (5 bases). Germline values: CDR1 MNHEY, CDR2 SMNVEV (reference sequence). This CDR3 has 16 amino acids. V was pared by 5 bases and J by 0 bases, with 14 bases between.

CDR3 amino acids: CASSYTGTSGRSYNEQFF. As DNA, the CDR3 is TGTGCCAGCAGCTACACCGGGACTAGCGGGAGATCCTACAATGAGCAGTTCTTC. The chain is built from TRBV12-1 and TRBJ2-1; no check of the table's D call, TRBD2, against the DNA was made. TRBV12-1 is assigned pseudogene status. The CDR3 has 18 residues.

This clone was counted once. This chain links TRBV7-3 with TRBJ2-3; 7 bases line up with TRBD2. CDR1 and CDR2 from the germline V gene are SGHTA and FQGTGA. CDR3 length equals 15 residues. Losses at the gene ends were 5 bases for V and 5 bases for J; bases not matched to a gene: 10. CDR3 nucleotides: TGTGCCAGCAGCGCCCCGGGGCGGGAGAAAGATACGCAGTATTTT. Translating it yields CASSAPGREKDTQYF.

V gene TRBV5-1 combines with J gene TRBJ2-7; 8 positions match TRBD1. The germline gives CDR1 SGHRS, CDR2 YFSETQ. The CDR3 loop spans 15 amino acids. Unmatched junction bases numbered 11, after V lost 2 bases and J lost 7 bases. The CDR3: CASSFQTGALGEQYF. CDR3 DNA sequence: TGCGCCAGCAGCTTTCAGACAGGGGCCCTCGGAGAGCAGTACTTC.

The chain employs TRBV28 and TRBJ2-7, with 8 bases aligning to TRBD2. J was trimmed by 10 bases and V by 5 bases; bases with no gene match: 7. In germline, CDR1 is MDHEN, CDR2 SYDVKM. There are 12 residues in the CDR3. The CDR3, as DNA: TGTGCCAGCAGTCCCTCCGGGAGGGGACAGTACTTC. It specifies CASSPSGRGQYF.

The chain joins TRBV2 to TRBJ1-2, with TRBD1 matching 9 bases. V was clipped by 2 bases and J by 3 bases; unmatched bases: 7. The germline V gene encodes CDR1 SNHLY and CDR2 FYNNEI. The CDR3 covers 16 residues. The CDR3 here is CASSENRGRRDYGYTF. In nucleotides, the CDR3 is TGTGCCAGCAGTGAAAACAGGGGGCGCCGGGACTATGGCTACACCTTC.

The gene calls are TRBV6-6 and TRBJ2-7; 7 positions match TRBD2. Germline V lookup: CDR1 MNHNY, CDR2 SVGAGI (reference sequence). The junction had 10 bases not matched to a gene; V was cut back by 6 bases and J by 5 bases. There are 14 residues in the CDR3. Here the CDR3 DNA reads TGTGCCAGCAGACCAAGGCGGGGGTACGACGAGCAGTACTTC. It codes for CASRPRRGYDEQYF.

CDR3 sequence (DNA): TGTGCCACCAGTGATAGCTGGGGCTCGGAAAATCAGCCCCAGCATTTT. It specifies CATSDSWGSENQPQHF. The chain couples TRBV24-1 to TRBJ1-5, with D possibly being TRBD1 (5 bases). The CDR3 is 16 amino acids. Germline V gene lookup returns CDR1 KGHDR and CDR2 SFDVKD. V lost 3 bases and J 4 bases, leaving 15 bases between the germline ends.

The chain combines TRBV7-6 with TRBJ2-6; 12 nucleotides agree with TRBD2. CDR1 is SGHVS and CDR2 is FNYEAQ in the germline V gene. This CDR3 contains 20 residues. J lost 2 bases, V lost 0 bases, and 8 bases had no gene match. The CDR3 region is CASSLALAGGLTAGANVLTF. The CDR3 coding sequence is TGTGCCAGCAGCTTAGCCCTAGCGGGGGGGCTGACAGCTGGGGCCAACGTCCTGACTTTC.

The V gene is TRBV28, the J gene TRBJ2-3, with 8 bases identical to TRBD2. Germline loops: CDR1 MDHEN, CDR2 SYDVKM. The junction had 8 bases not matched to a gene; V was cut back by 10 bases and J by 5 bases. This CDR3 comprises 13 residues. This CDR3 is CATDVGRGDTQYF. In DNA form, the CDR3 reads TGTGCCACCGACGTCGGGAGGGGAGATACGCAGTATTTT.

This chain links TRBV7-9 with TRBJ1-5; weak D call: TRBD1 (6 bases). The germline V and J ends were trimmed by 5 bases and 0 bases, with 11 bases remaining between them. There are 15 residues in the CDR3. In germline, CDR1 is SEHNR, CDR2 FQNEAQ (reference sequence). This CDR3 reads CASSRGQISNQPQHF. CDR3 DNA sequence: TGTGCCAGCAGCCGCGGACAGATTAGCAATCAGCCCCAGCATTTT.

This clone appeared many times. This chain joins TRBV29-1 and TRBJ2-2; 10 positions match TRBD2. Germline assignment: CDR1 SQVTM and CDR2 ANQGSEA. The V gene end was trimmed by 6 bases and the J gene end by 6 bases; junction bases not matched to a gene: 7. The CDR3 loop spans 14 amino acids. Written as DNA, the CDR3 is TGCAGCGTAGCGCTAGCGGGAGCGGCCGGGGAGCTGTTTTTT. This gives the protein CSVALAGAAGELFF.

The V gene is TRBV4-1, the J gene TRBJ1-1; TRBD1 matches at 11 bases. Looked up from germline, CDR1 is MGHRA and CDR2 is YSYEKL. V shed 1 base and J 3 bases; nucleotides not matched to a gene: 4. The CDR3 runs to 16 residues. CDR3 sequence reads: CASSQGTGGLYTEAFF. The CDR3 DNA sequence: TGCGCCAGCAGCCAAGGGACAGGGGGCCTCTACACTGAAGCTTTCTTT.

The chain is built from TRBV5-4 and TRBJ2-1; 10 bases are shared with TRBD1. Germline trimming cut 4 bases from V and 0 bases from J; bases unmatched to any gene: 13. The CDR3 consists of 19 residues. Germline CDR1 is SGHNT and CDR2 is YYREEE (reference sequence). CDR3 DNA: TGTGCCAGCAGCGCCGACAGGGGGCGGCCAATTAGCTCCTACAATGAGCAGTTCTTC. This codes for CASSADRGRPISSYNEQFF.

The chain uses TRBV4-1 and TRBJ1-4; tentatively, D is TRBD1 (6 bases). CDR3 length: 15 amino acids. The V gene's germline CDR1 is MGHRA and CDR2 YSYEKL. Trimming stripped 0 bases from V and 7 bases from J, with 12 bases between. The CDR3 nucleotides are TGCGCCAGCAGCCAAGAAAACAGGGTCGGTGAAAAACTGTTTTTT. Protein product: CASSQENRVGEKLFF.

The CDR3 protein is CASSPPSGLAGGDTQYF. CDR3 nucleotides: TGTGCCAGCTCACCACCCTCGGGACTAGCGGGGGGAGATACGCAGTATTTT. The V and J genes are TRBV18 and TRBJ2-3, with 15 bases fitting TRBD2. With V trimmed by 0 bases and J by 5 bases, 3 bases remained unmatched. The CDR3 sequence is 17 residues long. The V gene's germline CDR1 is KGHSH and CDR2 LQKENI.